This TCR beta chain was captured in a study of lymphopenia after photon versus proton radiotherapy. Some clones are missing from TCRdb's copy, which holds only in-frame ones; the method was immunoSEQ multiplex PCR. The sample lists 150,000 or so clones, 88% occurring once. As regards this clone: The antigen remains undetermined.

This CDR3 region has 20 residues. The V and J ends lost 0 bases and 3 bases, in that order; junction bases with no gene match: 16. CDR1 is SGHNT, CDR2 YYREEE, per germline (reference sequence). Overall study findings and caveats: Proton therapy kept repertoires fairly stable, unlike photons, which gained effector/memory cells. Larger post-nadir TCR diversity loss correlated inversely with survival in deceased patients. Only patients who died were analyzed for survival; proton advantage is unproven.

The material sequenced was peripheral blood, taken from a patient treated with photon-based radiotherapy. The chain couples TRBV5-4 to TRBJ2-2; TRBD1 aligns across 8 bases. The receptor was derived from a man aged 45-65 years with gastric cancer. The CDR3 reads CASSLGPLLTQGGDTGELFF. The CDR3 DNA reads as TGTGCCAGCAGCTTGGGACCCTTATTGACACAGGGGGGAGACACCGGGGAGCTGTTTTTT.